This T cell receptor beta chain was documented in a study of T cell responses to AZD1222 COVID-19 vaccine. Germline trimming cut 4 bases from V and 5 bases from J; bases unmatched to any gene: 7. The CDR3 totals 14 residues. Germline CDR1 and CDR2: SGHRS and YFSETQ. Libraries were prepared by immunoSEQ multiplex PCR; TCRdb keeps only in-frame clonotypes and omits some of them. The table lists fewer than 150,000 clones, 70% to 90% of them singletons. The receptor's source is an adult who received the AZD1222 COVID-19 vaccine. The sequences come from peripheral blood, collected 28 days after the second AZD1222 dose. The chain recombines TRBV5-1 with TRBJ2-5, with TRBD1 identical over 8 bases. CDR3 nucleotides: TGCGCCAGCAGCCAAGACAGGGGAACGGAGACCCAGTACTTC. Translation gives CASSQDRGTETQYF.